The next 18 T cell receptor beta chains were all read from a single sample in a study of blood T cell repertoires in COVID-19 (dated by TCRdb to the early 2020s). Library prep was done by the immunoSEQ multiplex PCR assay. Drawn from immuneACCESS, this table holds only the in-frame rearrangements with V and J called that TCRdb kept. Clones are partly lost; checked studies trace under half to an unresolved V gene and leave the rest unexplained. This sample holds some 33,000 clones; about nine tenths were observed only once. The ten top clones hold 20% to 25% of the sample. The specimen was peripheral blood. All receptors derive from a man in his 60s with acute or convalescent COVID-19.

The CDR3 coding sequence is TGTGCCAGTAAAAGTGGCAGGGGGGTATTTGACACTGAAGCTTTCTTT. It is translated as CASKSGRGVFDTEAFF. The rearrangement links TRBV19 to TRBJ1-1, with 7 nucleotides matching TRBD1. CDR1 and CDR2 from the germline V gene are LNHDA and SQIVND (reference sequence). With V trimmed by 7 bases and J by 3 bases, 14 bases remained unmatched. The CDR3 has 16 amino acids.

The chain employs TRBV5-5 and TRBJ2-1; 12 bases align to TRBD2. The CDR3 length is 17 residues. The V and J ends lost 3 bases and 7 bases, in that order; junction bases with no gene match: 11. CDR1 SGHKS and CDR2 YYEKEE come from the germline V gene (reference sequence). The CDR3: CASSSLAGGHWENEQFF. The DNA of the CDR3 is TGTGCCAGCAGCTCCCTAGCGGGAGGGCATTGGGAGAATGAGCAGTTCTTC.

The chain is built from TRBV5-1 and TRBJ2-5, with TRBD2 matching 7 bases. Germline lookup yields CDR1 SGHRS and CDR2 YFSETQ. Trimming at V came to 4 bases and at J to 2 bases, leaving 14 bases not matched to a gene. The CDR3 contains 17 residues. CDR3 loop: CASSLLGVGGLQETQYF. CDR3 in DNA: TGCGCCAGCAGCCTCCTGGGGGTGGGAGGGCTTCAAGAGACCCAGTACTTC.

This clone was counted once. This chain joins TRBV7-2 and TRBJ2-3, with a tentative D call TRBD1 (5 bases). The CDR3 is 14 amino acids. Trimming cost V 1 base and J 8 bases, with 13 bases left between them. In germline, CDR1 is SGHTA, CDR2 FQGNSA. The CDR3 loop reads CASSLGGASATQYF. CDR3 nucleotide sequence: TGTGCCAGCAGCTTAGGGGGCGCGTCAGCTACGCAGTATTTT. The whole variable domain, filled in from reference TRBV7-2 and TRBJ2-3, reads GAGVSQSPSNKVTEKGKDVELRCDPISGHTALYWYRQSLGQGLEFLIYFQGNSAPDKSGLPSDRFSAERTGGSVSTLTIQRTQQEDSAVYLCASSLGGASATQYFGPGTRLTVL.

The chain links TRBV6-5 to TRBJ1-2; TRBD1 is a possible D gene (6 bases). V gave up 7 bases and J gave up 2 bases, with 11 bases separating them. The CDR3 runs 13 residues. The germline V gene has CDR1 MNHEY and CDR2 SVGAGI. The CDR3: CASTRTENYGYTF. CDR3 bases: TGTGCCAGCACCCGGACAGAGAACTATGGCTACACCTTC.

V and J are TRBV20-1 and TRBJ2-5; D perhaps matches TRBD2 (5 bases). Trimming stripped 3 bases from V and 3 bases from J, with 5 bases between. This CDR3 spans 11 amino acids. Germline-derived CDR1 and CDR2 are DFQATT and SNEGSKA (reference sequence). The CDR3 loop reads CSAREEETQYF. In DNA, the CDR3 is TGCAGTGCTAGGGAGGAAGAGACCCAGTACTTC.

CDR3 sequence reads: CASSEHRQAANEKLFF. CDR3 in DNA: TGTGCCAGCAGTGAACACCGACAGGCCGCAAATGAAAAACTGTTTTTT. This chain joins TRBV2 and TRBJ1-4, with a weak D call TRBD1 (6 bases). Trimming shortened V by 2 bases and J by 5 bases, and 15 bases separated the two germline ends. CDR3 size: 16 residues. Germline V CDR1 and CDR2: SNHLY, FYNNEI. The whole variable domain, remainder taken from reference TRBV2 and TRBJ1-4, is EPEVTQTPSHQVTQMGQEVILRCVPISNHLYFYWYRQILGQKVEFLVSFYNNEISEKSEIFDDQFSVERPDGSNFTLKIRSTKLEDSAMYFCASSEHRQAANEKLFFGSGTQLSVL.

This chain's CDR3 is CASSLGTSGSGEQFF. The CDR3 coding sequence is TGTGCCAGCAGCTTAGGGACTAGCGGGAGTGGTGAGCAGTTCTTC. The chain recombines TRBV5-4 with TRBJ2-1; TRBD2 matches 14 bases. Germline V gene sequence: CDR1 SGHNT, CDR2 YYREEE (reference sequence). V dropped 2 bases and J dropped 9; count of bases not matched to a gene: 4. The CDR3 extends over 15 amino acids.

This chain uses TRBV11-2 with TRBJ2-1; TRBD1 aligns across 7 bases. V shed 1 base, J shed 16 bases, and the junction held 19 bases outside the gene matches. The CDR3 totals 16 residues. Germline CDR1 and CDR2: SGHAT and FQNNGV. The CDR3 here is CASSLGVGTVGFIPFF. CDR3 DNA sequence: TGTGCCAGCAGCTTAGGGGTTGGGACAGTTGGTTTCATACCTTTCTTC.

The J gene is TRBJ2-7, the V gene TRBV6-6; 9 bases map to TRBD1. The CDR3 is 12 residues long. Trimming cost V 4 bases and J 9 bases; bases outside gene matches: 4. Germline lookup yields CDR1 MNHNY and CDR2 SVGAGI (reference sequence). The CDR3 coding sequence is TGTGCCAGCAGTTTCGGACAGGGGATGCAGTACTTC. Protein product: CASSFGQGMQYF.

The chain links TRBV4-2 to TRBJ1-6; D is unclear. V gave up 0 bases and J gave up 5 bases, with 17 bases separating them. Germline assignment: CDR1 LGHNA and CDR2 YNFKEQ. CDR3 length: 18 amino acids. CDR3 loop: CASSQDSLGSGDNSPLHF. CDR3 DNA: TGTGCCAGCAGCCAAGATAGTCTAGGGAGTGGGGATAATTCACCCCTCCACTTT.

The chain links TRBV2 to TRBJ1-5, with 8 bases matching TRBD1. Germline assignment: CDR1 SNHLY and CDR2 FYNNEI. This CDR3 region has 16 residues. With V trimmed by 6 bases and J by 1 base, 8 bases remained unmatched. CDR3 DNA sequence: TGTGCCAGCAGGCCTGGACAGGGAATGAGCAATCAGCCCCAGCATTTT. As protein: CASRPGQGMSNQPQHF.

The CDR3 DNA sequence: TGTGCCACCAGTGGGACAGGGGGCAAGCAGTTCTTC. Translating it yields CATSGTGGKQFF. V usage is TRBV24-1 and J usage is TRBJ2-1, with 11 bases identical to TRBD1. The CDR3 runs to 12 residues. Trimming cost V 5 bases and J 11 bases; bases outside gene matches: 1. Germline V gene data show CDR1 as KGHDR and CDR2 as SFDVKD.

V gene TRBV9 combines with J gene TRBJ2-2; D is unclear. Per the germline V gene, CDR1 is SGDLS and CDR2 is YYNGEE. With 0 bases removed from V and 5 bases from J, the gap between germline ends came to 5 bases. The CDR3 is 13 amino acids. CDR3 residues: CASSVVETGELFF. CDR3 DNA: TGTGCCAGCAGCGTAGTAGAGACCGGGGAGCTGTTTTTT.

This chain uses TRBV4-1 with TRBJ2-3; D is perhaps TRBD2 (5 bases). The CDR3 extends over 16 amino acids. The V gene's germline CDR1 is MGHRA and CDR2 YSYEKL. V dropped 6 bases and J dropped 3 bases, with 19 bases sitting between them. The CDR3 is CASRRVATMGTDTQYF. DNA for the CDR3: TGCGCCAGCAGGAGGGTAGCCACGATGGGGACAGATACGCAGTATTTT.

The chain links TRBV5-8 to TRBJ2-7, with TRBD1 as a possible D gene (6 bases). Germline V gives CDR1 SGHTS, CDR2 YDEGEE. Trimming took off 2 bases at V and 5 bases at J, with 20 bases between the two ends. The CDR3 is 16 amino acids. The CDR3 reads CASSFITGYTLHEQYV. The CDR3 bases are TGTGCCAGCAGCTTCATTACAGGGTATACACTACACGAGCAGTACGTC.

V usage is TRBV5-1 and J usage is TRBJ1-1, with D unresolved. V was pared by 2 bases and J by 0 bases, with 8 bases between. The CDR3 consists of 14 residues. The germline V gene has CDR1 SGHRS and CDR2 YFSETQ. The CDR3 is CASSFTGMNTEAFF. As DNA, the CDR3 is TGCGCCAGCAGCTTCACGGGGATGAACACTGAAGCTTTCTTT.

This clone has a single count. The rearrangement uses TRBV4-1 and TRBJ2-7, with D maybe TRBD2 (5 bases). CDR3 length equals 18 residues. V was trimmed by 1 base and J by 7 bases, leaving 26 bases between them. Per germline, CDR1 MGHRA and CDR2 YSYEKL. The CDR3 is CASSQAAQSSLSSGEQYF. The CDR3 bases are TGCGCCAGCAGCCAAGCGGCGCAGAGCTCCCTTTCTTCGGGGGAGCAGTACTTC.